What follows describes a single T cell receptor beta chain. The sample belongs to a study of blood T cell repertoires in COVID-19. Study-wide context: PBMCs, B-cell-depleted T cells, or T cells provided the cDNA or gDNA that made up the material.

Measured with immunoSEQ multiplex PCR; TCRdb has only the in-frame clones, and not every one. The sample lists about 94,000 clones, 80% occurring once. The CDR3 sequence is 15 residues long. In germline, CDR1 is SSHAT, CDR2 FNYEAQ (reference sequence). V was clipped by 3 bases and J by 7 bases; unmatched bases: 9. Sequencing used peripheral blood. The V call is TRBV7-7, the J call TRBJ2-1; 7 positions match TRBD2. The sequence derives from a human donor in a cohort sampled during active COVID-19. CDR3 sequence reads: CASSLRGGLLNEQFF. The CDR3 nucleotides are TGTGCCAGCAGCTTGAGGGGAGGGCTTTTAAATGAGCAGTTCTTC.